This entry features one TCR beta chain sequence. Its matching antigen is unknown. The V end lost 4 bases, the J end lost 3 bases, and 14 bases lay between the germline ends. The CDR3 has 15 residues. Germline loops: CDR1 SGHRS, CDR2 YFSETQ. This entry comes from a study of OX40 agonist ivuxolimab in advanced cancers. Broader study findings: Antigen specificity was not determined for the expanded peripheral T cells.

Sequencing was performed with immunoSEQ multiplex PCR; in TCRdb, only in-frame clones are kept and a portion is missing. Of 80,000 to 95,000 clones in the sample, around 88% were seen once. The receptor was derived from an adult with an advanced solid tumor such as melanoma, head and neck, liver or kidney cancer. The chain employs TRBV5-1 and TRBJ2-1, with D maybe TRBD2 (6 bases). Sequenced here: CD4+ or CD8+ T cells sorted from blood, sampled in a trial of the OX40 agonist ivuxolimab. Written as DNA, the CDR3 is TGCGCCAGCAGCATCGTACTTAGCGGCTACAATGAGCAGTTCTTC. Translation: CASSIVLSGYNEQFF.